This T cell receptor beta chain stems from a study of cytomegalovirus exposure and HLA in healthy donors. PCR amplification relied on 60 Vbeta primers (plus 13 Jbeta primers). TCRdb keeps only in-frame clones here, not all; method: immunoSEQ multiplex PCR. Its clone listing holds roughly 50,000 clones. Study outcomes and limitations: V- and J-gene trimming of TCR beta was linked (in a later analysis) to a missense DCLRE1C variant. Further analysis, carried out later, found HLA-associated TCR beta chains more clonally expanded than equally common other chains. A highly shared variant cluster was judged a likely technical artifact. In vitro, a few CMV-associated chains proved specific for CMV antigens.

On this clone: Its antigen is not known.

CDR3 size: 13 residues. V lost 6 bases and J 3 bases, leaving 11 bases between the germline ends. In germline, CDR1 is MNHNS, CDR2 SASEGT. Sequencing input: PBMCs. V gene TRBV6-1 combines with J gene TRBJ1-1; D gene uncertain. This TCR came from a woman between 35 and 50 years old in good health and CMV-seronegative. The CDR3 reads CASSYQRDTEAFF. DNA of the CDR3: TGTGCCAGCAGCTATCAGAGGGACACTGAAGCTTTCTTT.